The source of this T cell receptor (beta chain) is a study of T cell changes during pregnancy in multiple sclerosis. Using immunoSEQ multiplex PCR, the repertoire was profiled, and TCRdb retains in-frame clones only, with some absent. The repertoire consists of about 50,000 clones, with 94% occurring once and the leading ten covering roughly 5%. The source is a female donor with multiple sclerosis, enrolled in a pregnancy study. Source: CD8+ T cells from peripheral blood mononuclear cells, taken before pregnancy.

CDR3 sequence: CSVGLANTGELFF. CDR3 in DNA: TGCAGCGTTGGACTAGCGAACACCGGGGAGCTGTTTTTT. The J gene is TRBJ2-2, the V gene TRBV29-1; weak D call: TRBD2 (6 bases). V was pared by 4 bases and J by 0 bases, with 6 bases between. The CDR3 is 13 residues long. CDR1 is SQVTM and CDR2 is ANQGSEA in the germline V gene.